Listed here is a single T cell receptor (beta chain). The antigen this receptor binds is unknown. Qualities for individual bases were not recorded, and no much larger clone is one base off. Based on the germline V gene, the CDR1 and CDR2 sequences are MNHNS and SASEGT. V is shortened by 0 bases, J by 1 base, and the region joining them spans 7 bases. Counted from cysteine to phenylalanine, this CDR3 has 14 amino acids. The entry retains the CDR3 DNA only, 42 bases that are in frame from base 1. The library relied on the immunoSEQ multiplex PCR assay. Sourced from immuneACCESS, this table was stored by TCRdb with only in-frame sequences that have V and J called. A share of the clones is absent; for the studies checked, an unresolved V gene accounts for under half, and the remainder has no known explanation. The sample yields fewer than 85,000 clones; 80% to 95% were counted once. The ten most abundant clones make up about 1.5% of the sample.

This sample was taken from a study of T cell changes during pregnancy in multiple sclerosis (dated by TCRdb to between 2017 and 2020). For context, the study as a whole: The study looked at changes in the T cell repertoire across pregnancy in women with multiple sclerosis.

The V and J segments used are TRBV6-1 and TRBJ2-7; the D gene is perhaps TRBD1, from 6 matching bases. Source: peripheral blood, taken in the first trimester of pregnancy. The TCR was taken from a female donor in good health, enrolled as a control in a pregnancy study. CDR3 reads: CASSEADRSYEQYF. The DNA reads TGTGCCAGCAGTGAAGCGGACAGATCCTACGAGCAGTACTTC.